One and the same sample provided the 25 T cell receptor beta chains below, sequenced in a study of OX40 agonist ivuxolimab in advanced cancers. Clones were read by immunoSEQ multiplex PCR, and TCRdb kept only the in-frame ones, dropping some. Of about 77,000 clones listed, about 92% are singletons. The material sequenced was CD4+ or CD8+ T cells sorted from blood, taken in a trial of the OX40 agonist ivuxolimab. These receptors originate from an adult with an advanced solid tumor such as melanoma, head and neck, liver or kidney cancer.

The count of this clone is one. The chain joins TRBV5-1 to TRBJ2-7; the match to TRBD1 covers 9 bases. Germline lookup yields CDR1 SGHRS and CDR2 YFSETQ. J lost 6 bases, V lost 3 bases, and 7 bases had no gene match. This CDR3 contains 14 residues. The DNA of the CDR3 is TGCGCCAGCAGCTGGGGGGACAGGGTCCGCGAGCAGTACTTC. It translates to CASSWGDRVREQYF.

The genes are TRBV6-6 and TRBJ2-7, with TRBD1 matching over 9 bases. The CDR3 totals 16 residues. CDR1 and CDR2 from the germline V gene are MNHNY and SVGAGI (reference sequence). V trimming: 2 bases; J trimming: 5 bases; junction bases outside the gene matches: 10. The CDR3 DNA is TGTGCCAGCAGTTACCGGATATCCGGGACAGGGAACGAGCAGTACTTC. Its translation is CASSYRISGTGNEQYF.

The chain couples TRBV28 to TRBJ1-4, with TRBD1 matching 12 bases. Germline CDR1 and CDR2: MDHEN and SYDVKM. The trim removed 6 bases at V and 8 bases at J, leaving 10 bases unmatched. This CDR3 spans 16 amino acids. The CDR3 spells CASRMGQGARVEKLFF. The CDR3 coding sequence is TGTGCCAGCAGGATGGGACAGGGGGCGCGAGTCGAAAAACTGTTTTTT.

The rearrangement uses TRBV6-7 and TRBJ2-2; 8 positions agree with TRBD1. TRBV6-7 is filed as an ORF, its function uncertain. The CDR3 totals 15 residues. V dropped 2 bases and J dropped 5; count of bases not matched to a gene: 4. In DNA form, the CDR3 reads TGTGCCAGCAGTTACGACAGGGGCGGAACCGGGGAGCTGTTTTTT. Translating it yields CASSYDRGGTGELFF.

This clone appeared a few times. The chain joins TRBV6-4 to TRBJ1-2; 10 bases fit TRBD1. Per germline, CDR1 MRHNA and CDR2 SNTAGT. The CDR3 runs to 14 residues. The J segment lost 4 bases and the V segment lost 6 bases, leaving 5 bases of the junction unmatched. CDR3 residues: CASSWGQGSYGYTF. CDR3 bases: TGTGCCAGCAGCTGGGGACAGGGGAGCTATGGCTACACCTTC.

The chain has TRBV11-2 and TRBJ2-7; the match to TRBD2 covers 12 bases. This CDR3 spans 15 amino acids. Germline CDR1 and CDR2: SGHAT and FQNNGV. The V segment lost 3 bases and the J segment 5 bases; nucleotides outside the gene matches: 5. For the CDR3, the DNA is TGTGCCAGCAGCTTCCGGACTAGCGGGAACAACGAGCAGTACTTC. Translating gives CASSFRTSGNNEQYF.

The CDR3 DNA is TGTGCCTGGAAACCTAACGGGCAAAGCACAGATACGCAGTATTTT. Translating gives CAWKPNGQSTDTQYF. J is TRBJ2-3 and V is TRBV30; D remains unclear. The CDR3 covers 15 residues. Germline assignment: CDR1 GTSNPN and CDR2 SVGIG (reference sequence). The V end lost 4 bases, the J end lost 0 bases, and 14 bases lay between the germline ends.

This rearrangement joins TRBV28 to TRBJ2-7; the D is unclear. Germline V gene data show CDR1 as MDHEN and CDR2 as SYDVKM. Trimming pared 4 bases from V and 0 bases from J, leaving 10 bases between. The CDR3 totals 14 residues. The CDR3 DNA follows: TGTGCCAGCAGTTGGGTAGTGGACTCCTACGAGCAGTACTTC. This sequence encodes CASSWVVDSYEQYF.

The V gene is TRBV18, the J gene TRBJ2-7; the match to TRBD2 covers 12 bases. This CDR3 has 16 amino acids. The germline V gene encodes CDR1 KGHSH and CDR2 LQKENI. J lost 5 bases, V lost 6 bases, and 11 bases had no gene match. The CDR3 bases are TGTGCCAGCTCGGCCGGACTAGCGGGATATGGTAACGAGCAGTACTTC. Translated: CASSAGLAGYGNEQYF.

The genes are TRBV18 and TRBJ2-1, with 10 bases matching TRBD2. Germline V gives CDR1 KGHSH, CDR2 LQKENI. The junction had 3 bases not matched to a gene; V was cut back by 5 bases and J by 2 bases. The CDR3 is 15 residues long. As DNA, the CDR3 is TGTGCCAGCTCATTTCTAGCGGGGGCCTACAATGAGCAGTTCTTC. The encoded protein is CASSFLAGAYNEQFF.

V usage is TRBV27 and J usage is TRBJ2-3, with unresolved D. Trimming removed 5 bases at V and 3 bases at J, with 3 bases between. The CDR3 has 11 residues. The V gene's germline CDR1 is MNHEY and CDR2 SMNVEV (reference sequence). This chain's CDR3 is CASSTTDTQYF. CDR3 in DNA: TGTGCCAGCAGTACGACAGATACGCAGTATTTT.

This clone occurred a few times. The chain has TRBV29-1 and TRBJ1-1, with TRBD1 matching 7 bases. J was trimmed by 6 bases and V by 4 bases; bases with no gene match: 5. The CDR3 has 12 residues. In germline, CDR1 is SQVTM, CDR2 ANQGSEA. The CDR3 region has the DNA TGCAGCGTTGCAGGACAGGTGGCTGAAGCTTTCTTT. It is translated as CSVAGQVAEAFF.

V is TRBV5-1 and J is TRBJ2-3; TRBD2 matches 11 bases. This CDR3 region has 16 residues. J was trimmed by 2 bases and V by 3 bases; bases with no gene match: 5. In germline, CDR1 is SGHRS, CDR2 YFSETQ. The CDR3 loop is CASSSGTSGYTDTQYF. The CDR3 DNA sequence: TGCGCCAGCAGCTCAGGGACTAGCGGATACACAGATACGCAGTATTTT.

The CDR3 reads CASSFPGQGGYGYTF. CDR3 coding DNA: TGTGCCAGCAGTTTCCCCGGACAGGGTGGGTATGGCTACACCTTC. The J gene is TRBJ1-2, the V gene TRBV28; 8 bases are shared with TRBD1. The CDR3 is 15 amino acids. Germline values: CDR1 MDHEN, CDR2 SYDVKM. With V trimmed by 3 bases and J by 5 bases, 8 bases remained unmatched.

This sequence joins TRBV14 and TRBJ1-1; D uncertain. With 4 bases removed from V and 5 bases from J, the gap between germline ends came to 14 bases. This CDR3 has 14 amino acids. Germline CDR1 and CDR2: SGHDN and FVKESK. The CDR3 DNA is TGTGCCAGCAGCCTACAAGGAGGCATAACTGAAGCTTTCTTT. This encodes CASSLQGGITEAFF.

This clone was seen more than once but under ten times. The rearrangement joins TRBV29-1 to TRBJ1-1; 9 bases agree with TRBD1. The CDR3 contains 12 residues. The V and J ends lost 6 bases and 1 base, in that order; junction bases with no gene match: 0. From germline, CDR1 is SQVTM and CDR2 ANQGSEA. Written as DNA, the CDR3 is TGCAGCGTGGGACAGGGGAACACTGAAGCTTTCTTT. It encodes CSVGQGNTEAFF.

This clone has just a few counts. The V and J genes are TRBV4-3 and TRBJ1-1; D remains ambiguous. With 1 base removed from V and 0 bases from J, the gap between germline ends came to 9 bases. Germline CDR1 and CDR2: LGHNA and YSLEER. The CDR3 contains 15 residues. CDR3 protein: CASSQVRSLNTEAFF. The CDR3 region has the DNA TGCGCCAGCAGCCAAGTCAGGAGTTTGAACACTGAAGCTTTCTTT.

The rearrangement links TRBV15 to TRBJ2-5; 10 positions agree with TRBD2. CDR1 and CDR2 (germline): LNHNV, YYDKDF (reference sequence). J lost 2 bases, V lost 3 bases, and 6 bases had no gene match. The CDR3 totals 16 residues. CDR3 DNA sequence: TGTGCCACCAGCAGCGGGACTAGCGCAATACAAGAGACCCAGTACTTC. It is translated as CATSSGTSAIQETQYF.

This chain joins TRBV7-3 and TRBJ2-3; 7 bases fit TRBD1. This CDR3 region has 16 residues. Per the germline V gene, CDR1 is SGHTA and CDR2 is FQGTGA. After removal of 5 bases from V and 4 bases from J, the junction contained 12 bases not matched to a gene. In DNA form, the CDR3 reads TGTGCCAGCAGCGACCAGACAGGGATTAATCCAGATACGCAGTATTTT. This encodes CASSDQTGINPDTQYF.

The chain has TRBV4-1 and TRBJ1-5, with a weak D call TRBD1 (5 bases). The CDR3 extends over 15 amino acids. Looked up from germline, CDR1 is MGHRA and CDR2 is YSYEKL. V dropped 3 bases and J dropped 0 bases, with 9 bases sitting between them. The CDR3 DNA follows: TGCGCCAGCAGCCAGCCGGGGGATAGCAATCAGCCCCAGCATTTT. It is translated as CASSQPGDSNQPQHF.

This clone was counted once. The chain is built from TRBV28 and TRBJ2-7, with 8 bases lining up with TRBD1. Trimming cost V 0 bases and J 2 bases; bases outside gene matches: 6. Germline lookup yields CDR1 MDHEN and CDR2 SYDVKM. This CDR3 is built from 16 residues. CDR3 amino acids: CASSLWDRAKPYEQYF. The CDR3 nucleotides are TGTGCCAGCAGTTTATGGGACAGGGCTAAACCCTACGAGCAGTACTTC.

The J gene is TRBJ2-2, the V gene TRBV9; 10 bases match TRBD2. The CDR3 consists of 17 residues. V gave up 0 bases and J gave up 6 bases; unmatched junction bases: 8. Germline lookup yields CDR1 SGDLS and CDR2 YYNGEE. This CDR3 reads CASSVDGTSVGAGELFF. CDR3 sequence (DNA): TGTGCCAGCAGCGTAGACGGGACTAGCGTTGGGGCCGGGGAGCTGTTTTTT.

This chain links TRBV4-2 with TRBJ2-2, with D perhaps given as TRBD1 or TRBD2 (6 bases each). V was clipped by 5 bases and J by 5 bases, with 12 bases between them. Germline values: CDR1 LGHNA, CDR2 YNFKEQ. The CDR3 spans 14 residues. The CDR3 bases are TGTGCCAGCAGCGAGGGGGGCGGGACCGGGGAGCTGTTTTTT. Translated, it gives CASSEGGGTGELFF.

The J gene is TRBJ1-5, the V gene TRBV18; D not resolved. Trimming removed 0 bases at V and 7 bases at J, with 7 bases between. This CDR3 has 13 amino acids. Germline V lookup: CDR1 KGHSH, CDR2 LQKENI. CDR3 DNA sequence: TGTGCCAGCTCACCACCGGGATGGCAGCCCCAGCATTTT. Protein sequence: CASSPPGWQPQHF.

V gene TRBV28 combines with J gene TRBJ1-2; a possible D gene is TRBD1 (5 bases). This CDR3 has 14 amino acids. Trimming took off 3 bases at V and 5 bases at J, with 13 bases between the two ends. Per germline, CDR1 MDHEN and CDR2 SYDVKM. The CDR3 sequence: CASSFGQGRYGYTF. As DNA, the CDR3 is TGTGCCAGCAGTTTTGGGCAGGGACGGTATGGCTACACCTTC.